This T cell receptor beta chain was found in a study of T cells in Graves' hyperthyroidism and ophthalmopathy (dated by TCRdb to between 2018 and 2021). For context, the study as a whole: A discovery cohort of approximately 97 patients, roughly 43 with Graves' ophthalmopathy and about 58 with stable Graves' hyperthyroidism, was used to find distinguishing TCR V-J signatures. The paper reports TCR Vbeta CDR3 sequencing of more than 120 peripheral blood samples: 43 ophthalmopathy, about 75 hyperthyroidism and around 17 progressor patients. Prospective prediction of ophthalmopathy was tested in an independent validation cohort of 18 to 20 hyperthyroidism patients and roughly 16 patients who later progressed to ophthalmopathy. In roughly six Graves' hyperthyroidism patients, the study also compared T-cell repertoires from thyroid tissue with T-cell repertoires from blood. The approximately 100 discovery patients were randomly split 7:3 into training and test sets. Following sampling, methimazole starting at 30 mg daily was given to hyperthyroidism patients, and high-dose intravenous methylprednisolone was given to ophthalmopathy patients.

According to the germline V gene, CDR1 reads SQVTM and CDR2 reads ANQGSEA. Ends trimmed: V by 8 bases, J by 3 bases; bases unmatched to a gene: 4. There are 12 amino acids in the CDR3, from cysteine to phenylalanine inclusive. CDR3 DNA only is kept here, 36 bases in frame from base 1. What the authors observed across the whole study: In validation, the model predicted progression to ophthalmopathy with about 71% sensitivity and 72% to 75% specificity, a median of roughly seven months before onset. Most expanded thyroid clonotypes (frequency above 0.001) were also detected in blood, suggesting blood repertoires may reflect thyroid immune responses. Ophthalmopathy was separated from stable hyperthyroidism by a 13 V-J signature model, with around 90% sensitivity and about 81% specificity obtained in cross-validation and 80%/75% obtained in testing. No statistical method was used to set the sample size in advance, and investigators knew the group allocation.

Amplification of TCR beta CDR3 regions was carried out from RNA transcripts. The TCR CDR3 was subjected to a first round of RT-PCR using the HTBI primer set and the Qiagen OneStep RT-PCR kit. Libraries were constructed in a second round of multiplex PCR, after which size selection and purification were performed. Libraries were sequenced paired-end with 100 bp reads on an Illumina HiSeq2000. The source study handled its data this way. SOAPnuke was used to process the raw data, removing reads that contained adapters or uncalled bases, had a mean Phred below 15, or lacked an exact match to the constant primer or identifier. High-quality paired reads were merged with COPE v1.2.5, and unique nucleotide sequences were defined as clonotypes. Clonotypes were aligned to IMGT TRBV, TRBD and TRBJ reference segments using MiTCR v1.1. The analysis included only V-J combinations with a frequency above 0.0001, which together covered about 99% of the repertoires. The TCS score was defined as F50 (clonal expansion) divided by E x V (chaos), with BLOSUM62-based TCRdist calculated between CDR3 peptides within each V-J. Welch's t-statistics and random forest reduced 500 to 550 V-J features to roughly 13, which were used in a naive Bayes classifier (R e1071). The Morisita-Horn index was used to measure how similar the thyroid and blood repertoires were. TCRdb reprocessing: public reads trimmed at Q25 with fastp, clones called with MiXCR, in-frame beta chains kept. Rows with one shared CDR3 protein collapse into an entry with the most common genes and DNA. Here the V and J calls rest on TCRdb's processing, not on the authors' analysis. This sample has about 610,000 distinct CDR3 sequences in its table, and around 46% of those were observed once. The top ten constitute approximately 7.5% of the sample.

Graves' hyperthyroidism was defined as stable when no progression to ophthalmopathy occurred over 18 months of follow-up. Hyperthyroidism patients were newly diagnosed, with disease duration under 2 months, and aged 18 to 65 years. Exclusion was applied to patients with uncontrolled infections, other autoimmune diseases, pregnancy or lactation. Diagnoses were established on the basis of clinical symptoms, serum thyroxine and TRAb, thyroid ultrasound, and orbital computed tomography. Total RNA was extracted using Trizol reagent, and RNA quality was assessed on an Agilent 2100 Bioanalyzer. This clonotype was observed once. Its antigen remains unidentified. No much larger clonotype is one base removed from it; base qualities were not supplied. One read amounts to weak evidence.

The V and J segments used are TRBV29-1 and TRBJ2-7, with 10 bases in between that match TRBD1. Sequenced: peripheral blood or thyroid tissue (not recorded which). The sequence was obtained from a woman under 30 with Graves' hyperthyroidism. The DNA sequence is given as TGCAGCATGGGACAGGGGAACTACGAGCAGTACTTC. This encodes CSMGQGNYEQYF.